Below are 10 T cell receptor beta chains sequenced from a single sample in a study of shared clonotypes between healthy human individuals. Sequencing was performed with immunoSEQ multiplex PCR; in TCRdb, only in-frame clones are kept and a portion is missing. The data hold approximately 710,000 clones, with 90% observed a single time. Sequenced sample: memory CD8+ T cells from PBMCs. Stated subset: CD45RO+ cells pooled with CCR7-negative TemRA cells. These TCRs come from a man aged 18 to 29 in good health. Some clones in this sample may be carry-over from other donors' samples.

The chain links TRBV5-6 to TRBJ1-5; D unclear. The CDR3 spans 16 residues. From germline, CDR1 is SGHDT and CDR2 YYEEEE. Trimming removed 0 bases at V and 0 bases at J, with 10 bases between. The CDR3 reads CASSLDGHGSNQPQHF. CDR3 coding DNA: TGTGCCAGCAGCTTGGACGGGCATGGTAGCAATCAGCCCCAGCATTTT.

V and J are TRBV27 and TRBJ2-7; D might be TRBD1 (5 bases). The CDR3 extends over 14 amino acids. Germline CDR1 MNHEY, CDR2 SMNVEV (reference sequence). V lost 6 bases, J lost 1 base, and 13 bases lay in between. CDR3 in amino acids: CASSPLDSSYEQYF. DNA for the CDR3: TGTGCCAGCAGCCCCCTCGACAGTTCCTACGAGCAGTACTTC.

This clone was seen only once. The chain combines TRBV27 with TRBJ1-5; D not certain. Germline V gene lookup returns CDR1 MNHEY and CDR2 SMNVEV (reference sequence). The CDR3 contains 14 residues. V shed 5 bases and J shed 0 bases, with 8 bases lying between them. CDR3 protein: CASSVRVSNQPQHF. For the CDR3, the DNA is TGTGCCAGCAGTGTCCGGGTTAGCAATCAGCCCCAGCATTTT.

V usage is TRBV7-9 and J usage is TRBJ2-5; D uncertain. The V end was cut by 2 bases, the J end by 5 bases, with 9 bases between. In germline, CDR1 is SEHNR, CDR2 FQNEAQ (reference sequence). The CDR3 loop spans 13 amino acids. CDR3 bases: TGTGCCAGCAGCTTAACCGGGTGGGAGACCCAGTACTTC. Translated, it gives CASSLTGWETQYF.

The CDR3 nucleotides read TGTGCCAGCAGCTTAGGGGACAGGTTATACGAGCAGTACTTC. It is translated as CASSLGDRLYEQYF. This chain joins TRBV7-9 and TRBJ2-7; 8 bases are a match to TRBD1. In germline, CDR1 is SEHNR, CDR2 FQNEAQ (reference sequence). J lost 4 bases, V lost 1 base, and 3 bases had no gene match. The CDR3 extends over 14 amino acids.

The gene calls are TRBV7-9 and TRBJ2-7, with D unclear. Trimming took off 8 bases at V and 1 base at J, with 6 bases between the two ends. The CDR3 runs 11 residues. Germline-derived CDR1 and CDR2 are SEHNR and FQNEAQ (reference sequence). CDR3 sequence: CASGTSYEQYF. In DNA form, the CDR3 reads TGTGCCAGCGGCACATCCTACGAGCAGTACTTC.

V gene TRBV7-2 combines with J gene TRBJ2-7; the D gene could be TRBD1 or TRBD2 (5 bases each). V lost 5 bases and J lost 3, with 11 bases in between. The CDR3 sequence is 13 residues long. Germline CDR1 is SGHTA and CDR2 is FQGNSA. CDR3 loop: CASSPGAVYEQYF. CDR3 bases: TGTGCCAGCAGCCCCGGGGCAGTCTACGAGCAGTACTTC.

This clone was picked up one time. The CDR3 region has the DNA TGTGCCAGCAGCTACCAAGGGGGTTACTCCTACGAGCAGTACTTC. It specifies CASSYQGGYSYEQYF. The chain uses TRBV5-6 and TRBJ2-7; possibly TRBD1 for D (6 bases). The CDR3 loop spans 15 amino acids. V lost 3 bases and J lost 0, with 13 bases in between. In germline, CDR1 is SGHDT, CDR2 YYEEEE. Variable domain in full (rest from reference TRBV5-6 and TRBJ2-7): DAGVTQSPTHLIKTRGQQVTLRCSPKSGHDTVSWYQQALGQGPQFIFQYYEEEERQRGNFPDRFSGHQFPNYSSELNVNALLLGDSALYLCASSYQGGYSYEQYFGPGTRLTVT.

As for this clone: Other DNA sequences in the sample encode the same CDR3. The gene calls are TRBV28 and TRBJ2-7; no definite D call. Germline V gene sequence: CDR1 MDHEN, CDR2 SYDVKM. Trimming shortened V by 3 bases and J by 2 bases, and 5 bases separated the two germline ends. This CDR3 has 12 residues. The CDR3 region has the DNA TGTGCCAGCAGTTTGTCCCCCTACGAGCAGTACTTC. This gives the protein CASSLSPYEQYF.

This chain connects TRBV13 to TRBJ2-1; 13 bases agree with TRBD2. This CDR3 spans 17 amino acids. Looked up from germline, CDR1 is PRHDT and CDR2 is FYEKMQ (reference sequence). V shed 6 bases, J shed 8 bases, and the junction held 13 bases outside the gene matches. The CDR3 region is CASSMNLGLAGVDEQFF. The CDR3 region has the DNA TGTGCCAGCAGTATGAATCTAGGACTAGCGGGAGTTGATGAGCAGTTCTTC.